A single sample gave rise to the 8 T cell receptor beta chains below, sequenced in a study of blood T cells in healthy people across ages. Primed by a sample-barcoded 5' primer and a J-beta primer mix, a second PCR proceeded for about 7 to 11 cycles. TCRdb redid the calling of the 5' RACE reads with MiXCR, one entry per CDR3 protein. Counted here are 900,000 to 950,000 distinct CDR3 sequences, around 29% occurring once; the ten biggest clones make up about 9.4%. The sample was also linked to a second study, of T cells of mothers and their children.

Sequencing was done on a sample of blood. All receptors derive from a woman between 40 and 55 years old in good health.

This clonotype turned up a few times. The chain joins TRBV9 to TRBJ2-7; TRBD2 might be the D (6 bases). In germline, CDR1 is SGDLS, CDR2 YYNGEE. The CDR3 is made up of 14 amino acids. Trimming pared 0 bases from V and 3 bases from J, leaving 10 bases between. The CDR3: CASSVGGDLYEQYF. DNA for the CDR3: TGTGCCAGCAGCGTAGGGGGGGATCTCTACGAGCAGTACTTC. Together with reference TRBV9 and TRBJ2-7, the CDR3 gives the full variable domain: DSGVTQTPKHLITATGQRVTLRCSPRSGDLSVYWYQQSLDQGLQFLIQYYNGEERAKGNILERFSAQQFPDLHSELNLSSLELGDSALYFCASSVGGDLYEQYFGPGTRLTVT.

This clonotype was counted a single time. This sequence joins TRBV21-1 and TRBJ2-3; the D call in the table, TRBD2, was not verified against the DNA. TRBV21-1 is a known pseudogene. This CDR3 contains 14 residues. This CDR3 is CASSPSRASDTQYF. Written as DNA, the CDR3 is TGCGCCAGCAGCCCGTCGAGGGCTTCAGATACGCAGTATTTT.

The sample holds a few counts of this clonotype. The chain combines TRBV20-1 with TRBJ1-2; no clear D gene. Deletions cut 6 bases from V and 4 bases from J, with 12 bases between. The CDR3 is 12 residues long. Looked up from germline, CDR1 is DFQATT and CDR2 is SNEGSKA (reference sequence). CDR3 region: CSAPGEGYGYTF. The DNA of the CDR3 is TGCAGTGCCCCCGGGGAAGGCTATGGCTACACCTTC.

The J gene is TRBJ2-3, the V gene TRBV12-3 or TRBV12-4, with 7 positions matching TRBD1. This CDR3 spans 15 amino acids. V shed 3 bases and J 4 bases; nucleotides not matched to a gene: 7. The DNA for the CDR3 is TGTGCCAGCAGTTTCGGACAGGTGCGGCCAGATACGCAGTATTTT. Protein: CASSFGQVRPDTQYF.

The chain recombines TRBV28 with TRBJ1-1; D is unclear. V lost 8 bases, J lost 8 bases, and 12 bases lay in between. The CDR3 consists of 11 residues. Germline-derived CDR1 and CDR2 are MDHEN and SYDVKM. The CDR3 spells CASPEGREAFF. The CDR3 DNA reads TGTGCCAGCCCCGAGGGCAGAGAAGCTTTCTTT.

This clonotype was seen many times. This clone may be a read error of a much larger clone one base away. V gene TRBV4-1 combines with J gene TRBJ1-2; D not certain. CDR3 length: 16 residues. V dropped 3 bases and J dropped 3 bases, with 17 bases sitting between them. Germline CDR1 is MGHRA and CDR2 is YSYEKL. In DNA form, the CDR3 reads TGCGCCAGCAGCCATAAGAGGGATTGGAGGGACTATGGCTACACCTTC. This codes for CASSHKRDWRDYGYTF.

This clonotype was counted ten times or more. V and J are TRBV11-2 and TRBJ2-7; maybe TRBD1 (5 bases). This CDR3 spans 15 amino acids. V gave up 3 bases and J gave up 2 bases, with 14 bases separating them. Germline lookup yields CDR1 SGHAT and CDR2 FQNNGV. This chain's CDR3 is CASSFTGFQTYEQYF. The CDR3 DNA reads TGTGCCAGCAGCTTTACAGGCTTCCAGACCTACGAGCAGTACTTC.

In this sample, this clonotype turned up many times. V and J are TRBV15 and TRBJ1-2; D is uncertain. Per the germline V gene, CDR1 is LNHNV and CDR2 is YYDKDF (reference sequence). With 0 bases removed from V and 9 bases from J, the gap between germline ends came to 14 bases. The CDR3 loop spans 14 amino acids. Here the CDR3 DNA reads TGTGCCACCAGCAGAGATGAGTCAGTTTTCCGCTACACCTTC. The encoded protein is CATSRDESVFRYTF.